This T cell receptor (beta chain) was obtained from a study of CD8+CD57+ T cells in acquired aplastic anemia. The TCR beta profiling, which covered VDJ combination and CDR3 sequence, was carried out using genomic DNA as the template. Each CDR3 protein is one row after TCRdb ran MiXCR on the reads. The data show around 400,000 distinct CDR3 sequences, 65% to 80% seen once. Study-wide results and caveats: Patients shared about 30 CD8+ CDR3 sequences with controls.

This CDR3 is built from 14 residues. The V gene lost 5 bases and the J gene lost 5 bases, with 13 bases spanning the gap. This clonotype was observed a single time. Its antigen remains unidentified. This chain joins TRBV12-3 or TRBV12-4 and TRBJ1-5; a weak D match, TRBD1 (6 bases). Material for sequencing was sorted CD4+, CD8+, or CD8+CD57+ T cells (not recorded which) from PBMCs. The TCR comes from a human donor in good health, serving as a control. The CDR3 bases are TGTGCCAGCAGTCCAGAGGGGGGAGATCAGCCCCAGCATTTT. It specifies CASSPEGGDQPQHF.